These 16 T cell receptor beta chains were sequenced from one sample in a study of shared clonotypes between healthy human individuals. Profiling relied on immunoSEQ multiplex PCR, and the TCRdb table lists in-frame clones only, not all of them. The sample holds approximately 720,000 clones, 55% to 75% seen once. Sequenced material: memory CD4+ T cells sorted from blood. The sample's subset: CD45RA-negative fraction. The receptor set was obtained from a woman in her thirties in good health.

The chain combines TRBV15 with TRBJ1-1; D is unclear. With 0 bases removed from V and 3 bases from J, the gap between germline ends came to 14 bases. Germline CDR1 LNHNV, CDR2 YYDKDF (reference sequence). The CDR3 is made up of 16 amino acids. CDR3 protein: CATSRDYRERDTEAFF. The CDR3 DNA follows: TGTGCCACCAGCAGAGATTATAGAGAGAGGGACACTGAAGCTTTCTTT. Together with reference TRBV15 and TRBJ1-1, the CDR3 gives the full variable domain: DAMVIQNPRYQVTQFGKPVTLSCSQTLNHNVMYWYQQKSSQAPKLLFHYYDKDFNNEADTPDNFQSRRPNTSFCFLDIRSPGLGDTAMYLCATSRDYRERDTEAFFGQGTRLTVV.

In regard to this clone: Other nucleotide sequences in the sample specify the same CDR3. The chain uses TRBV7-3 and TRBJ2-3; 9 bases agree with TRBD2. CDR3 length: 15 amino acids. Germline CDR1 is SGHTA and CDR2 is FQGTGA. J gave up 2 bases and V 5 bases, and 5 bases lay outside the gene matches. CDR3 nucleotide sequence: TGTGCCAGCAGCCCAGCGGGAGGCCCCACAGATACGCAGTATTTT. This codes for CASSPAGGPTDTQYF. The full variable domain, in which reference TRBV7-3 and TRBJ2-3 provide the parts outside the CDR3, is GAGVSQTPSNKVTEKGKYVELRCDPISGHTALYWYRQSLGQGPEFLIYFQGTGAADDSGLPNDRFFAVRPEGSVSTLKIQRTERGDSAVYLCASSPAGGPTDTQYFGPGTRLTVL.

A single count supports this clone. The CDR3: CASSNTRMGQNHLNTEAFF. Here the CDR3 DNA reads TGTGCCAGCAGCAATACAAGGATGGGACAGAACCATCTAAACACTGAAGCTTTCTTT. This chain connects TRBV7-2 to TRBJ1-1; 7 bases line up with TRBD1. Germline V gene sequence: CDR1 SGHTA, CDR2 FQGNSA. CDR3 length equals 19 residues. The V segment lost 5 bases and the J segment 2 bases; nucleotides outside the gene matches: 20.

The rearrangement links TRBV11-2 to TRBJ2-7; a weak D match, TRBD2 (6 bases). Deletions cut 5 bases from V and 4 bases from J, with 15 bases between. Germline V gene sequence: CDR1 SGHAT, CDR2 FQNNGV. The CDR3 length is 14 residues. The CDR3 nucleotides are TGTGCCAGCAGCCGAGGGGACTCCGGATACGAGCAGTACTTC. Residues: CASSRGDSGYEQYF.

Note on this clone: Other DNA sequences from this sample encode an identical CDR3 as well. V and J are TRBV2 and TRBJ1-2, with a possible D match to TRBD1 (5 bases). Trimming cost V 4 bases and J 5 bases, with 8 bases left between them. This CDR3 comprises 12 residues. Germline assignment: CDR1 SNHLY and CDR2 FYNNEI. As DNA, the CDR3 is TGTGCCAGCAGTGGCCAGGGATATGGCTACACCTTC. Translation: CASSGQGYGYTF.

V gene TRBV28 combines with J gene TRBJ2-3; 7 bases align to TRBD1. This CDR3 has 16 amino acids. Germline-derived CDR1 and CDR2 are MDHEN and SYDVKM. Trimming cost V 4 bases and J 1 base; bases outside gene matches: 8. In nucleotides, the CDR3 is TGTGCCAGCAGTTCCCTACAGGGGATGGGCACAGATACGCAGTATTTT. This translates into CASSSLQGMGTDTQYF.

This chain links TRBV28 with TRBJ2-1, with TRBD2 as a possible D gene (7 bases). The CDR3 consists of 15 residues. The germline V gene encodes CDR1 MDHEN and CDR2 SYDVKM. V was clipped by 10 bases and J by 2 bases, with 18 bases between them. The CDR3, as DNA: TGTGCCACCCAGGGGAGCGGGACCACCTACAATGAGCAGTTCTTC. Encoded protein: CATQGSGTTYNEQFF.

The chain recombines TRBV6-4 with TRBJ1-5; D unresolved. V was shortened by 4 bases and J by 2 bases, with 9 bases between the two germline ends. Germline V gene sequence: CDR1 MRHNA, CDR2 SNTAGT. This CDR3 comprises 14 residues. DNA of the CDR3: TGTGCCAGCAGTGCCGAGGTGGGCAATCAGCCCCAGCATTTT. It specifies CASSAEVGNQPQHF.

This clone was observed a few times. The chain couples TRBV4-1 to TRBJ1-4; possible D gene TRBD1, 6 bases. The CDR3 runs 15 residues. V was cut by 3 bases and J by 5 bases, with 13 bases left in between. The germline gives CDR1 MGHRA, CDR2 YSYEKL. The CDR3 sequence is CASSHGDRKNEKLFF. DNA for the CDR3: TGCGCCAGCAGCCACGGCGACAGGAAAAATGAAAAACTGTTTTTT.

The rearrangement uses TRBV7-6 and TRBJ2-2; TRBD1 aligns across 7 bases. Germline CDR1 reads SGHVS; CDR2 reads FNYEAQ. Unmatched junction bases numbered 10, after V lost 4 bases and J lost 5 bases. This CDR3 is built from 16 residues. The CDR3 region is CASSSHRQGRTGELFF. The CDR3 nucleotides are TGTGCCAGCAGCTCCCACCGACAGGGAAGGACCGGGGAGCTGTTTTTT.

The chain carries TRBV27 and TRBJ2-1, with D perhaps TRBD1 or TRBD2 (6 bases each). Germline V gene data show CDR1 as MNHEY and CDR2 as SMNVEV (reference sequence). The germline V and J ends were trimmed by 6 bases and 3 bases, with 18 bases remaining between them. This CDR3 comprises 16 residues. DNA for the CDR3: TGTGCCAGCAGGACCCCGGGTAGGGGGGACTACAATGAGCAGTTCTTC. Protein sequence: CASRTPGRGDYNEQFF.

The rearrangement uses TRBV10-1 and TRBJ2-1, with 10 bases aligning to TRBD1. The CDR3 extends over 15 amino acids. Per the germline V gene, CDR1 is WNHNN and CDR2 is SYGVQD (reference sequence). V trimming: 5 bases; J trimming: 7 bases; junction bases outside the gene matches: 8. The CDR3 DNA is TGCGCCAGCAGTTGGGGACAGGGGTTTTCGAATGAGCAGTTCTTC. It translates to CASSWGQGFSNEQFF.

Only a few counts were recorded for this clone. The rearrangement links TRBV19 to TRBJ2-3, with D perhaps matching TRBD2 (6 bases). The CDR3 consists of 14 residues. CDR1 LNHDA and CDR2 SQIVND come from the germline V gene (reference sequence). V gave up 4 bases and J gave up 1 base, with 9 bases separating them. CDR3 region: CASSSGEGTDTQYF. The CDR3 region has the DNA TGTGCCAGTAGTAGCGGGGAGGGCACAGATACGCAGTATTTT.

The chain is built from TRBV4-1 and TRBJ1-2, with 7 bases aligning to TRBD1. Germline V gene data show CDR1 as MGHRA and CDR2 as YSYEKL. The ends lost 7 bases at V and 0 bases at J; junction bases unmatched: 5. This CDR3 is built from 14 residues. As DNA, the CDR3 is TGCGCCAGCAAAAGGGACAGAGCTAACTATGGCTACACCTTC. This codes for CASKRDRANYGYTF.

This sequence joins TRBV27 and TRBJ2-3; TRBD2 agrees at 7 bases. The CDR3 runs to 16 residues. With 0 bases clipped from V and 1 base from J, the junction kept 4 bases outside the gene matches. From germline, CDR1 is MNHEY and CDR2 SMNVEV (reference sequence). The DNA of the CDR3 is TGTGCCAGCAGTTTATCGGCTAGCGGAGGCACAGATACGCAGTATTTT. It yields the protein CASSLSASGGTDTQYF.

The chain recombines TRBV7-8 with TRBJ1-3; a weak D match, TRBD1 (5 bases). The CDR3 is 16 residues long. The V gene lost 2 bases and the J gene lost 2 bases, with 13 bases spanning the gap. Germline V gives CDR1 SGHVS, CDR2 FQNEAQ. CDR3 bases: TGTGCCAGCAGCTTAACCAGGGTTCCCACTGGAAACACCATATATTTT. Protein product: CASSLTRVPTGNTIYF.